Shown below are 10 T cell receptor beta chains from a single sample sequenced in a study of cytomegalovirus exposure and HLA in healthy donors. PCR used 60 Vbeta primers and 13 Jbeta primers. Using immunoSEQ multiplex PCR, the repertoire was profiled, and TCRdb retains in-frame clones only, with some absent. The repertoire consists of some 80,000 clones, with around 81% occurring once and the leading ten covering 5% to 7%. The sample comprised PBMCs. Receptor source: a man between 18 and 35 years old in good health and CMV-seropositive.

The V gene is TRBV29-1, the J gene TRBJ1-1, with 9 bases matching TRBD1. Germline lookup yields CDR1 SQVTM and CDR2 ANQGSEA. CDR3 length: 13 amino acids. J was trimmed by 6 bases and V by 4 bases; bases with no gene match: 6. This CDR3 is CSVAGQGPSEAFF. CDR3 nucleotides: TGCAGCGTTGCGGGACAGGGCCCCTCTGAAGCTTTCTTT.

This clone was counted once. V usage is TRBV11-2 and J usage is TRBJ1-1; 7 bases map to TRBD1. The CDR3 has 15 residues. From germline, CDR1 is SGHAT and CDR2 FQNNGV. Trimming removed 5 bases from V and 0 bases from J; junction bases left unmatched: 6. The CDR3 bases are TGTGCCAGCAGCCCTCGGACAGGCATGAACACTGAAGCTTTCTTT. Protein sequence: CASSPRTGMNTEAFF.

This clone was seen a single time. This rearrangement joins TRBV15 to TRBJ2-2; a possible D gene is TRBD1 (5 bases). Germline V gene sequence: CDR1 LNHNV, CDR2 YYDKDF (reference sequence). The CDR3 consists of 15 residues. The V and J ends lost 3 bases and 1 base respectively, with 9 bases between them. CDR3 loop: CATSSLGQNTGELFF. The CDR3 region has the DNA TGTGCCACCAGCAGCTTAGGACAGAACACCGGGGAGCTGTTTTTT.

The DNA of the CDR3 is TGCAGCGTTGAACCAGGGAATGAGCAGTTCTTC. This translates into CSVEPGNEQFF. The rearrangement uses TRBV29-1 and TRBJ2-1, with D possibly being TRBD1 (5 bases). V dropped 2 bases and J dropped 7 bases, with 6 bases sitting between them. CDR1 and CDR2 from the germline V gene are SQVTM and ANQGSEA. The CDR3 totals 11 residues.

V usage is TRBV28 and J usage is TRBJ1-2; D is uncertain. CDR1 is MDHEN and CDR2 is SYDVKM in the germline V gene. V dropped 9 bases and J dropped 8 bases, with 19 bases sitting between them. CDR3 length: 13 amino acids. The CDR3 sequence is CASESGTRRGYTF. The CDR3 DNA reads as TGTGCCAGTGAAAGCGGTACTCGGCGGGGCTACACCTTC.

The chain joins TRBV5-6 to TRBJ2-7, with 9 bases aligning to TRBD1. Germline V gives CDR1 SGHDT, CDR2 YYEEEE. The length of the CDR3 is 14 residues. V dropped 4 bases and J dropped 0; count of bases not matched to a gene: 2. Here the CDR3 DNA reads TGTGCCAGCAGCGGACAGGGGCTCTCCTACGAGCAGTACTTC. Protein product: CASSGQGLSYEQYF.

In its sample, this clone was seen a few times. V usage is TRBV5-6 and J usage is TRBJ1-5; the D is unclear. The CDR3 totals 14 residues. Between the trimmed V and J ends, which lost 4 bases and 6 bases, there was a span of 14 bases. Looked up from germline, CDR1 is SGHDT and CDR2 is YYEEEE. The CDR3 protein is CASSIGLVVQPQHF. The CDR3 nucleotides are TGTGCCAGCAGCATAGGACTAGTTGTTCAGCCCCAGCATTTT.

CDR3 residues: CASSSTRVRGNQPQHF. CDR3 in DNA: TGTGCCAGCAGCTCGACCAGGGTTCGAGGCAATCAGCCCCAGCATTTT. The chain combines TRBV2 with TRBJ1-5; possibly TRBD1 for D (5 bases). The CDR3 covers 16 residues. Trimming pared 6 bases from V and 2 bases from J, leaving 17 bases between. Germline assignment: CDR1 SNHLY and CDR2 FYNNEI.

This clone was observed a few times. This chain links TRBV28 with TRBJ2-7; a weak D match, TRBD1 (5 bases). Per the germline V gene, CDR1 is MDHEN and CDR2 is SYDVKM. The CDR3 loop spans 13 amino acids. Trimming took 8 bases from V and 3 from J, leaving 14 bases between them. CDR3 residues: CASRIGQGYEQYF. CDR3 in DNA: TGTGCCAGCCGAATCGGGCAGGGCTACGAGCAGTACTTC.

The chain links TRBV25-1 to TRBJ1-6; unclear D gene. Germline CDR1 is MGHDK and CDR2 is SYGVNS. This CDR3 contains 15 residues. The V end was cut by 3 bases, the J end by 7 bases, with 13 bases between. The chain's CDR3 is CASSDFRGGNSPLHF. The DNA for the CDR3 is TGTGCCAGCAGTGATTTCCGCGGAGGCAATTCACCCCTCCACTTT.